This is a list of T cell receptor beta chains from one sample in a study of CD8+ T cells in alopecia areata. The table came from immunoSEQ multiplex PCR; TCRdb's copy has only in-frame clones and leaves some out. The repertoire includes some 130,000 clones, about 50% of them detected once, and about 0.5% sits in the top ten. This sample comprised CD4+ T cells sorted from blood, obtained at week 4, from a patient treated with tofacitinib. These receptor sequences come from a human donor with alopecia areata. CDR3s include the opening cysteine and the closing phenylalanine or tryptophan. A D gene is named only where the DNA matches it firmly. The size field is filled for only some rows; it gives once, few, many or a size class.

clone_size,v_call,j_call,d_call,cdr3_aa,cdr3_nt
few,TRBV6-5,TRBJ1-2,NA,CASSYGVNGYTF,TGTGCCAGCAGTTACGGGGTGAATGGCTACACCTTC
NA,TRBV5-1,TRBJ2-7,TRBD2,CASSLPLASTYEQYF,TGCGCCAGCAGCTTACCACTAGCGTCTACCTACGAGCAGTACTTC
NA,TRBV5-1,TRBJ1-2,NA,CASSLAFTGLGYTF,TGCGCCAGCAGCTTGGCCTTCACGGGGCTGGGCTACACCTTC
few,TRBV2,TRBJ2-3,TRBD2,CASSERGGPTDTQYF,TGTGCCAGCAGTGAACGGGGGGGCCCCACAGATACGCAGTATTTT
NA,TRBV29-1,TRBJ2-1,NA,CSVDNIGPLYNEQFF,TGCAGCGTTGATAATATAGGACCACTTTACAATGAGCAGTTCTTC
NA,TRBV7-2,TRBJ2-1,NA,CASSLGSGRGYNEQFF,TGTGCCAGCAGCTTAGGTTCGGGACGCGGTTACAATGAGCAGTTCTTC
few,TRBV11-2,TRBJ1-5,NA,CASSLSSNQPQHF,TGTGCCAGCAGCTTATCTAGCAATCAGCCCCAGCATTTT
NA,TRBV7-9,TRBJ2-5,TRBD1,CASSSGTAVGETQYF,TGTGCCAGCAGCTCCGGGACAGCTGTAGGTGAGACCCAGTACTTC
NA,TRBV29-1,TRBJ2-6,NA,CSVARTPANVLTF,TGCAGCGTCGCTAGAACCCCAGCCAACGTCCTGACTTTC
NA,TRBV29-1,TRBJ2-7,NA,CSVAGGPYEQYF,TGCAGCGTGGCCGGGGGCCCCTACGAGCAGTACTTC
NA,TRBV29-1,TRBJ2-7,NA,CSVARQGNEQYF,TGCAGCGTTGCACGGCAGGGCAACGAGCAGTACTTC
NA,TRBV29-1,TRBJ1-1,NA,CSVAKTGLRMNTEAFF,TGCAGCGTCGCCAAAACCGGGTTGAGAATGAACACTGAAGCTTTCTTT
NA,TRBV4-2,TRBJ2-5,TRBD2,CASSQAGTSGSRAETQYF,TGTGCCAGCAGCCAAGCCGGGACTAGCGGGAGTCGGGCAGAGACCCAGTACTTC
once,TRBV29-1,TRBJ1-1,NA,CSVRRRTNTEAFF,TGCAGCGTTCGTCGACGTACTAACACTGAAGCTTTCTTT
NA,TRBV4-2,TRBJ2-1,TRBD1,CASSPPTGGEYSNNEQFF,TGTGCCAGCAGCCCTCCGACAGGGGGCGAGTACTCCAACAATGAGCAGTTCTTC
NA,TRBV2,TRBJ2-7,NA,CASSGGDEQYF,TGTGCCAGCAGTGGGGGTGACGAGCAGTACTTC
NA,TRBV29-1,TRBJ2-3,TRBD2,CSVASGGATDTQYF,TGCAGCGTTGCGAGCGGGGGGGCCACAGATACGCAGTATTTT
NA,TRBV30,TRBJ2-2,NA,CAWSVGQTNTGELFF,TGTGCCTGGAGTGTAGGGCAGACGAACACCGGGGAGCTGTTTTTT
few,TRBV25-1,TRBJ2-7,TRBD1,CASSEGQGALTEQYF,TGTGCCAGCAGTGAGGGACAGGGGGCGCTTACCGAGCAGTACTTC
NA,TRBV6-5,TRBJ1-1,NA,CASAFQKNTEAFF,TGTGCCAGCGCTTTTCAGAAGAACACTGAAGCTTTCTTT
NA,TRBV5-1,TRBJ1-2,NA,CASSLDRGIKSGYTF,TGCGCCAGCAGCTTGGATCGGGGAATTAAGTCTGGCTACACCTTC
NA,TRBV5-6,TRBJ2-3,TRBD1,CASSSLAGGNLYTQYF,TGTGCCAGCAGCTCCCTAGCAGGGGGCAATTTATATACGCAGTATTTT
NA,TRBV6-5,TRBJ1-6,TRBD1,CASSSDRGGSPLHF,TGTGCCAGCAGTTCGGACAGGGGAGGTTCACCCCTCCACTTT
NA,TRBV5-1,TRBJ2-1,TRBD2,CASSLAGGRVDEQFF,TGCGCCAGCAGCTTGGCGGGAGGGCGGGTCGATGAGCAGTTCTTC
NA,TRBV25-1,TRBJ1-2,NA,CASSGLGTSYGYTF,TGTGCCAGCAGTGGTTTAGGGACGAGCTATGGCTACACCTTC
few,TRBV2,TRBJ2-7,NA,CASRPGGTYEQYF,TGTGCCAGCAGACCGGGGGGCACCTACGAGCAGTACTTC
few,TRBV30,TRBJ2-7,TRBD1,CAWGRQGSQYF,TGTGCCTGGGGAAGACAGGGTTCGCAGTACTTC
NA,TRBV29-1,TRBJ1-2,NA,CSEGKSYGYTF,TGCAGCGAGGGTAAATCCTATGGCTACACCTTC
NA,TRBV9,TRBJ2-2,NA,CASSVGRQSTGELFF,TGTGCCAGCAGCGTAGGGCGGCAGTCCACCGGGGAGCTGTTTTTT
NA,TRBV27,TRBJ2-5,NA,CASSPLGETQYF,TGTGCCAGCAGCCCCTTAGGGGAGACCCAGTACTTC
once,TRBV5-4,TRBJ2-4,NA,CASSLVASADIQYF,TGTGCCAGCAGCTTGGTGGCTAGCGCCGACATTCAGTACTTC
NA,TRBV19,TRBJ2-7,NA,CASSRQQGLYEQYF,TGTGCCAGTAGCCGCCAACAGGGTCTTTACGAGCAGTACTTC
few,TRBV2,TRBJ1-2,NA,CASRNRPPYTF,TGTGCCAGCAGGAACAGGCCCCCCTACACCTTC
few,TRBV6-1,TRBJ2-7,TRBD1,CASSPGTASYEQYF,TGTGCCAGCAGTCCTGGGACAGCATCCTACGAGCAGTACTTC
few,TRBV19,TRBJ2-2,TRBD2,CASHGSAGTTSTGELFF,TGTGCCAGTCACGGCAGCGCCGGGACTACCTCCACCGGGGAGCTGTTTTTT
NA,TRBV29-1,TRBJ2-7,NA,CSVVYHEQYF,TGCAGCGTAGTCTACCACGAGCAGTACTTC
NA,TRBV29-1,TRBJ1-1,NA,CSGIRAVDTEAFF,TGCAGCGGGATCAGGGCCGTGGACACTGAAGCTTTCTTT
NA,TRBV5-1,TRBJ1-2,NA,CASSKSGALYGYTF,TGCGCCAGCAGCAAATCAGGGGCCCTCTATGGCTACACCTTC
NA,TRBV29-1,TRBJ2-3,TRBD1,CSASSRTGSTQYF,TGCAGCGCCTCCTCACGGACAGGGAGCACGCAGTATTTT
NA,TRBV6-1,TRBJ1-1,TRBD1,CASSVQQGARVLNTEAFF,TGTGCCAGCAGTGTACAACAGGGGGCACGCGTGTTGAACACTGAAGCTTTCTTT
NA,TRBV9,TRBJ2-3,NA,CASSQDTDTQYF,TGTGCCAGCAGCCAGGACACAGATACGCAGTATTTT
once,TRBV18,TRBJ1-2,TRBD1,CASSPDRGYGYTF,TGTGCCAGCTCACCGGACAGGGGGTATGGCTACACCTTC
once,TRBV15,TRBJ2-1,TRBD1,CATSRVGTDHYNEQFF,TGTGCCACCAGCAGAGTTGGGACAGACCATTACAATGAGCAGTTCTTC
NA,TRBV10-3,TRBJ2-1,NA,CAIREYNEQFF,TGTGCCATCAGGGAATACAATGAGCAGTTCTTC
NA,TRBV30,TRBJ1-3,NA,CAWSVWGNTIYF,TGTGCCTGGAGTGTTTGGGGAAACACCATATATTTT
NA,TRBV30,TRBJ1-1,NA,CAWSVQENTEAFF,TGTGCCTGGAGTGTACAAGAGAACACTGAAGCTTTCTTT
NA,TRBV4-1,TRBJ2-5,TRBD2,CASSRLAVQETQYF,TGCGCCAGCAGCCGACTAGCGGTTCAAGAGACCCAGTACTTC
few,TRBV7-3,TRBJ1-1,NA,CASSFGRNTEAFF,TGTGCCAGCAGCTTTGGCAGGAACACTGAAGCTTTCTTT
NA,TRBV29-1,TRBJ2-3,NA,CSVEMGRKDTQYF,TGCAGCGTTGAAATGGGCAGAAAAGATACGCAGTATTTT